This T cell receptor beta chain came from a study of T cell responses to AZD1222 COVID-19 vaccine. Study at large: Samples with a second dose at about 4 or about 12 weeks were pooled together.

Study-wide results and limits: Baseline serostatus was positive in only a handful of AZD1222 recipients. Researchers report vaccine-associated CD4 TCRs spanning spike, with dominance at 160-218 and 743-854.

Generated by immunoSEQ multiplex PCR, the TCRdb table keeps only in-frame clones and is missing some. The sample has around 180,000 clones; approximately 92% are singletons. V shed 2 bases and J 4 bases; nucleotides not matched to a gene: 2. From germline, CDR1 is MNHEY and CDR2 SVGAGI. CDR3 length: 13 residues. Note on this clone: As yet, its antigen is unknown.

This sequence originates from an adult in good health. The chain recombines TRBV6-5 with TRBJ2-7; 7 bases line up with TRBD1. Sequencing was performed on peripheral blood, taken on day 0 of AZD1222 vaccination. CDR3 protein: CASSYPDRYEQYV. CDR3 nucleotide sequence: TGTGCCAGCAGTTACCCGGACAGGTACGAGCAGTACGTC.